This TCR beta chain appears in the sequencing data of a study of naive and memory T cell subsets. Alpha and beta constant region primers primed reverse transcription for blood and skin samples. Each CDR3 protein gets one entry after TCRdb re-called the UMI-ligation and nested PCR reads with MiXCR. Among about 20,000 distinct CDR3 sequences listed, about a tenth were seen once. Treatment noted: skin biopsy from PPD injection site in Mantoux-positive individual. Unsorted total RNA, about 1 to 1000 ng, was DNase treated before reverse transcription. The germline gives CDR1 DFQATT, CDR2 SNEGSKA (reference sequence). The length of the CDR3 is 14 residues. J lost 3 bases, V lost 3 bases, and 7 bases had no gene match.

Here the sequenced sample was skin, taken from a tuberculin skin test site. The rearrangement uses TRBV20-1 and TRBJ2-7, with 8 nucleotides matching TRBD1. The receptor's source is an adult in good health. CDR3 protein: CSASNGQGFYEQYF. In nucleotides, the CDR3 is TGCAGTGCTAGTAATGGACAGGGATTCTACGAGCAGTACTTC.